The count of the clone carrying this TCR beta chain is one. As yet, its antigen is unknown. This entry comes from a study of cytomegalovirus exposure and HLA in healthy donors. Study findings and constraints: Of the V segments, some could not be distinguished, including TRBV6-2 and TRBV6-3, and were excluded. TCR beta sequences numbering over 15,000 were associated with HLA alleles at 0.05 false discovery rate in a later analysis.

13 Jbeta primers and 60 Vbeta primers were used for the PCR. Sequenced by immunoSEQ multiplex PCR; TCRdb stores in-frame clones only, minus some. The sample consists of 270,000 or so clones, 75% to 90% of them appearing once. Germline assignment: CDR1 MNHNS and CDR2 SASEGT. The CDR3 totals 16 residues. Germline trimming cut 4 bases from V and 0 bases from J; bases unmatched to any gene: 6. Donors likely had unrecorded immune exposures despite being nominally healthy when sampled. The specimen sequenced was PBMCs. This receptor was identified in a middle-aged man in good health and CMV-seropositive. This sequence joins TRBV6-1 and TRBJ1-5, with TRBD1 matching 7 bases. DNA of the CDR3: TGTGCCAGCAGTGGGGACAGACGATATAGCAATCAGCCCCAGCATTTT. Protein product: CASSGDRRYSNQPQHF.